The present T cell receptor (beta chain) was sequenced within a study of memory CD4+ T cells and cytomegalovirus serostatus. Single viable CD3+CD4+CD8-CD45RO+ cells were sorted as the memory CD4+ T cells. Positive selection with CD4 microbeads enriched total CD4+ T cells. The authors' processing: After removing out-of-frame reads, under 2.5 million distinct TCRbeta sequences remained. Assay used: immunoSEQ multiplex PCR; TCRdb lists only in-frame clones, some missing. That table furnishes V, J and clone size, whereas the DNA furnished D and trimming. The sample lists 80,000 or so clones, around 78% occurring once. Study-wide findings and caveats: Median bootstrapped AUC for CMV status was approximately 0.96 originally, about 0.9 US-trained.

As regards this clone: The antigen is undetermined.

Between the trimmed V and J ends, which lost 8 bases and 1 base, there was a span of 6 bases. The CDR3 length is 12 residues. Germline CDR1 and CDR2: GTSNPN and SVGIG (reference sequence). Sample: memory CD4+ T cells from blood. The source is an adult in good health and CMV-seropositive. The gene calls are TRBV30 and TRBJ2-6; D unclear. CDR3 residues: CAHESGANVLTF. The CDR3 nucleotides are TGTGCCCACGAATCTGGGGCCAACGTCCTGACTTTC.